Here is one T cell receptor beta chain with its context. The antigen is undetermined. Whole blood that had not undergone T cell sorting provided the isolated total RNA. Germline V gives CDR1 MNHNS, CDR2 SASEGT. This CDR3 region has 14 residues. Template switching introduced UMIs that contain a 6-nucleotide sample barcode. From the 5' RACE reads, TCRdb lists one entry per CDR3 protein and no DNA. The sample totals roughly 320,000 distinct CDR3 sequences; its top ten clones hold less than 6.5%. The data were obtained in a study of monozygotic twins with inflammatory bowel disease. General observations from the study: Lower TCRbeta diversity (inverse Simpson) was seen in IBD patients than in healthy co-twins. For IBD patients, clonotypes shared with others were fewer than for healthy twins, especially with disease activity.

The gene calls are TRBV6-1 and TRBJ2-1; no DNA is available, so the TRBD1 call from TCRdb remains unchecked. This TCR derives from a human donor with ulcerative colitis or Crohn's disease, or a healthy co-twin of an affected twin (not recorded which). The specimen sequenced was blood. The chain's CDR3 is CASRWGQGVNEQFF.